This T cell receptor beta chain is drawn from a study of blood T cell repertoires in COVID-19. Study in general: Both acute and convalescent COVID-19 samples were obtained from the United States, Italy and Spain. PBMCs, B-cell-depleted T cells, or T cells provided the cDNA or gDNA that made up the material.

Trimming shortened V by 0 bases and J by 4 bases, and 7 bases separated the two germline ends. This CDR3 comprises 14 residues. CDR1 and CDR2 (germline): SGHTA, FQGNSA. The repertoire was sequenced with immunoSEQ multiplex PCR; TCRdb's copy has only in-frame clones and lacks some. The table records some 140,000 clones, 79% of them present only once. The genes are TRBV7-2 and TRBJ1-3; no clear D gene. This TCR was sampled from a man aged 60 to 75 with acute or convalescent COVID-19. The sample comprised peripheral blood. Here the CDR3 reads CASSLALGGNTIYF. CDR3 DNA: TGTGCCAGCAGCTTAGCGCTCGGGGGAAACACCATATATTTT. Full variable domain (missing parts from reference TRBV7-2 and TRBJ1-3): GAGVSQSPSNKVTEKGKDVELRCDPISGHTALYWYRQSLGQGLEFLIYFQGNSAPDKSGLPSDRFSAERTGGSVSTLTIQRTQQEDSAVYLCASSLALGGNTIYFGEGSWLTVV.